The 17 T cell receptor beta chains listed next were all sequenced from one sample in a study of cytomegalovirus exposure and HLA in healthy donors. It was with 60 Vbeta and 13 Jbeta primers that the PCR ran. TCRdb's copy holds only in-frame clones and misses some; the assay was immunoSEQ multiplex PCR. The ten most abundant clones cover 0.74% of a sample with 200,000 or so clones. Sequenced: PBMCs. These receptors originate from a boy younger than 18 in good health and CMV-seronegative.

The rearrangement links TRBV6-4 to TRBJ2-1, with a tentative D call TRBD1 (6 bases). V was pared by 6 bases and J by 3 bases, with 15 bases between. This CDR3 has 15 amino acids. Germline-derived CDR1 and CDR2 are MRHNA and SNTAGT. The chain's CDR3 is CASSPGDRSYNEQFF. CDR3 coding DNA: TGTGCCAGCAGCCCAGGCGACAGGAGCTACAATGAGCAGTTCTTC.

The V and J genes are TRBV30 and TRBJ1-3; a weak D match, TRBD1 (5 bases). The V gene lost 7 bases and the J gene lost 2 bases, with 12 bases spanning the gap. Looked up from germline, CDR1 is GTSNPN and CDR2 is SVGIG (reference sequence). This CDR3 contains 13 residues. CDR3 residues: CASGPGAGNTIYF. The CDR3 DNA reads as TGTGCCTCCGGCCCGGGGGCTGGAAACACCATATATTTT. Complete variable domain (other parts from reference TRBV30 and TRBJ1-3): SQTIHQWPATLVQPVGSPLSLECTVEGTSNPNLYWYRQAAGRGLQLLFYSVGIGQISSEVPQNLSASRPQDRQFILSSKKLLLSDSGFYLCASGPGAGNTIYFGEGSWLTVV.

The chain couples TRBV7-9 to TRBJ2-7; 7 bases align to TRBD1. This CDR3 has 15 amino acids. With 4 bases clipped from V and 3 bases from J, the junction kept 9 bases outside the gene matches. From germline, CDR1 is SEHNR and CDR2 FQNEAQ (reference sequence). CDR3 residues: CASSSLRTGFYEQYF. The CDR3 coding sequence is TGTGCCAGCAGCTCGTTAAGGACAGGCTTCTACGAGCAGTACTTC.

The chain uses TRBV19 and TRBJ1-5; TRBD1 agrees at 8 bases. There are 15 residues in the CDR3. The junction had 10 bases not matched to a gene; V was cut back by 6 bases and J by 6 bases. Germline assignment: CDR1 LNHDA and CDR2 SQIVND (reference sequence). The CDR3 sequence: CASRAAGGAGQPQHF. DNA for the CDR3: TGTGCCAGTAGAGCGGCAGGGGGCGCCGGTCAGCCCCAGCATTTT.

This sequence joins TRBV20-1 and TRBJ2-1, with a possible D match to TRBD2 (6 bases). The germline V gene encodes CDR1 DFQATT and CDR2 SNEGSKA (reference sequence). This CDR3 contains 11 residues. Here the CDR3 DNA reads TGCAATAGCGGACCCTACAATGAGCAGTTCTTC. Translated, it gives CNSGPYNEQFF.

A note on this clone: The junction departs from germline at one end; a sequencing error may be responsible. J is TRBJ2-7 and V is TRBV27, with 11 nucleotides matching TRBD1. Germline loops: CDR1 MNHEY, CDR2 SMNVEV (reference sequence). The CDR3 loop spans 14 amino acids. CDR3 bases: TGTGCCAGCAGTAGGGACAGGGGGAGAGAAACCCTGCACTTC. It translates to CASSRDRGRETLHF.

V usage is TRBV7-9 and J usage is TRBJ1-1; weak D call: TRBD1 (6 bases). The CDR3 runs 17 residues. V shed 4 bases and J shed 1 base, with 19 bases lying between them. Looked up from germline, CDR1 is SEHNR and CDR2 is FQNEAQ (reference sequence). In DNA, the CDR3 is TGTGCCAGCAGCTCATCCCTTTGGTCAGGGGCGAACACTGAAGCTTTCTTT. This encodes CASSSSLWSGANTEAFF.

The CDR3 protein is CASSDRVGYEQYF. The CDR3 nucleotides read TGCGCCAGCTCTGACAGGGTAGGGTACGAGCAGTACTTC. The rearrangement uses TRBV4-1 and TRBJ2-7; 7 nucleotides align to TRBD1. V lost 8 bases to trimming and J lost 4 bases; unmatched junction nucleotides: 8. This CDR3 region has 13 residues. Germline V gives CDR1 MGHRA, CDR2 YSYEKL.

The chain combines TRBV19 with TRBJ1-1, with 7 bases lining up with TRBD1. Trimming removed 8 bases from V and 4 bases from J; junction bases left unmatched: 7. The CDR3 is made up of 13 amino acids. Germline V CDR1 and CDR2: LNHDA, SQIVND (reference sequence). CDR3 in amino acids: CASGDSFPTEAFF. The CDR3 DNA follows: TGTGCCAGTGGGGACAGTTTCCCCACTGAAGCTTTCTTT.

This sequence joins TRBV5-6 and TRBJ2-7; 8 bases are a match to TRBD1. Trimming took 4 bases from V and 0 from J; bases not matched to a gene: 6. This CDR3 contains 15 residues. The germline V gene has CDR1 SGHDT and CDR2 YYEEEE. This chain's CDR3 is CASSLDRVSSYEQYF. As DNA, the CDR3 is TGTGCCAGCAGCCTGGACAGGGTGAGCTCCTACGAGCAGTACTTC.

V and J are TRBV7-8 and TRBJ1-5; a possible D gene is TRBD1 (5 bases). The CDR3 spans 14 residues. Looked up from germline, CDR1 is SGHVS and CDR2 is FQNEAQ. V was shortened by 4 bases and J by 7 bases, with 14 bases between the two germline ends. Written as DNA, the CDR3 is TGTGCCAGCAGCTCCGCACAGGTAGTCCAGCCCCAGCATTTT. Translation gives CASSSAQVVQPQHF. Full variable domain (rest looked up from reference TRBV7-8 and TRBJ1-5): GAGVSQSPRYKVAKRGQDVALRCDPISGHVSLFWYQQALGQGPEFLTYFQNEAQLDKSGLPSDRFFAERPEGSVSTLKIQRTQQEDSAVYLCASSSAQVVQPQHFGDGTRLSIL.

The V gene is TRBV5-4, the J gene TRBJ1-5; TRBD1 is a possible D gene (5 bases). CDR3 length equals 14 residues. V lost 0 bases to trimming and J lost 5 bases, with 9 bases between them. CDR1 is SGHNT and CDR2 is YYREEE in the germline V gene (reference sequence). CDR3: CASSLVPGDQPQHF. CDR3 DNA: TGTGCCAGCAGCTTGGTGCCGGGGGATCAGCCCCAGCATTTT.

J is TRBJ2-3 and V is TRBV9; possible D gene TRBD1, 5 bases. Trimming stripped 0 bases from V and 4 bases from J, with 6 bases between. The CDR3 totals 13 residues. Germline values: CDR1 SGDLS, CDR2 YYNGEE. CDR3 nucleotide sequence: TGTGCCAGCAGCGTAGAGACAGCAGATACGCAGTATTTT. Protein product: CASSVETADTQYF.

The rearrangement links TRBV30 to TRBJ1-1; D gene unclear. The V and J ends lost 0 bases and 2 bases respectively, with 19 bases between them. The CDR3 runs to 17 residues. Per the germline V gene, CDR1 is GTSNPN and CDR2 is SVGIG (reference sequence). The CDR3 coding sequence is TGTGCCTGGAGTGTTGATCGTTCTGGCAGATTTAACACTGAAGCTTTCTTT. Amino acids: CAWSVDRSGRFNTEAFF.

The V and J genes are TRBV27 and TRBJ1-5, with a weak D call TRBD1 (5 bases). Per germline, CDR1 MNHEY and CDR2 SMNVEV (reference sequence). CDR3 length equals 14 residues. Trimming removed 6 bases from V and 5 bases from J, with 14 bases in between. In DNA, the CDR3 is TGTGCCAGCAGCCTAAACCAGGGCTATCAGCCCCAGCATTTT. It specifies CASSLNQGYQPQHF.

The chain combines TRBV7-2 with TRBJ1-3; D is undetermined. V was pared by 4 bases and J by 1 base, with 11 bases between. The CDR3 is 15 residues long. Germline CDR1 SGHTA, CDR2 FQGNSA. In nucleotides, the CDR3 is TGTGCCAGCAGCTCTCAGCGCGCGTCTGGAAACACCATATATTTT. It codes for CASSSQRASGNTIYF.

The V call is TRBV4-2, the J call TRBJ1-1; 10 bases are a match to TRBD1. The CDR3 is 14 amino acids. V gave up 4 bases and J gave up 7 bases; unmatched junction bases: 6. CDR1 is LGHNA and CDR2 is YNFKEQ in the germline V gene. CDR3 protein: CASSPRQGAVEAFF. The CDR3 DNA follows: TGTGCCAGCAGCCCAAGACAGGGGGCGGTTGAAGCTTTCTTT.